The entry that follows covers one T cell receptor beta chain sequence. The sample comes from a study of quantifying T cell responses using KT2 cells. Study-wide background: cDNA was made from DNase-treated RNA using alpha and beta constant primers.

The cDNA 3' end received a ligated oligonucleotide with a UMI. An equimolar mix of RC1.1 and RC1.2 primed the beta chain across TRBC1 and TRBC2. MiXCR, run by TCRdb on the UMI-ligation and nested PCR reads, gives a single entry per CDR3 protein. The table lists 39,000 or so distinct CDR3 sequences, around 15% of them singletons. Trimming took off 1 base at V and 8 bases at J, with 15 bases between the two ends. The CDR3 runs 15 residues. Looked up from germline, CDR1 is LNHDA and CDR2 is SQIVND (reference sequence). This chain joins TRBV19 and TRBJ1-5; D gene uncertain. This receptor was taken from a human donor. The sample consisted of PBMCs spiked with cells of the T cell clone KT2. This chain's CDR3 is CASSIVRQPTEPQHF. CDR3 nucleotides: TGTGCCAGTAGTATAGTGAGGCAGCCCACGGAGCCCCAGCATTTT.